This T cell receptor (beta chain) was found in a study of blood T cell repertoires in COVID-19. Study as a whole: PBMCs, B-cell-depleted T cells, or T cells were the source of the cDNA or gDNA that made up the material.

The repertoire was sequenced with immunoSEQ multiplex PCR; TCRdb's copy has only in-frame clones and lacks some. The sample includes around 270,000 clones, 84% of them seen just once. V shed 5 bases and J shed 0 bases, with 17 bases lying between them. This CDR3 is 16 amino acids long. From germline, CDR1 is SGHAT and CDR2 FQNNGV. The sequence was collected from a man aged 60 to 69 with acute or convalescent COVID-19. This sequence joins TRBV11-2 and TRBJ2-7; a weak D match, TRBD2 (6 bases). Sequenced sample: peripheral blood. CDR3 sequence: CASSVGLTFSSYEQYF. In DNA, the CDR3 is TGTGCCAGCAGCGTGGGACTCACGTTTAGCTCCTACGAGCAGTACTTC.